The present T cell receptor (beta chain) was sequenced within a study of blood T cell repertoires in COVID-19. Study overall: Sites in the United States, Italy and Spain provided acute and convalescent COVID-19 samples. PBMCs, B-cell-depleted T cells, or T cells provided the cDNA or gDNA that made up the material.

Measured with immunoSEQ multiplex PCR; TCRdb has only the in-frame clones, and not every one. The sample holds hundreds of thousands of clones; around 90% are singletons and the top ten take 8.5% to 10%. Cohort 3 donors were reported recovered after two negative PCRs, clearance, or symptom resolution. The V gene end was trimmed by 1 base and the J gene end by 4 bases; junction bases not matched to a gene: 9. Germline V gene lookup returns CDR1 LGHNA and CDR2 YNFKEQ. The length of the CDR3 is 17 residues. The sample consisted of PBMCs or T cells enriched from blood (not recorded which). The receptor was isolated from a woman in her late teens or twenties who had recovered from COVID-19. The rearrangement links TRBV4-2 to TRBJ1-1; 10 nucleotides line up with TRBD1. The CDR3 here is CASSQVKWRTGGTEAFF. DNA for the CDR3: TGTGCCAGCAGCCAAGTTAAATGGAGGACAGGGGGCACTGAAGCTTTCTTT.